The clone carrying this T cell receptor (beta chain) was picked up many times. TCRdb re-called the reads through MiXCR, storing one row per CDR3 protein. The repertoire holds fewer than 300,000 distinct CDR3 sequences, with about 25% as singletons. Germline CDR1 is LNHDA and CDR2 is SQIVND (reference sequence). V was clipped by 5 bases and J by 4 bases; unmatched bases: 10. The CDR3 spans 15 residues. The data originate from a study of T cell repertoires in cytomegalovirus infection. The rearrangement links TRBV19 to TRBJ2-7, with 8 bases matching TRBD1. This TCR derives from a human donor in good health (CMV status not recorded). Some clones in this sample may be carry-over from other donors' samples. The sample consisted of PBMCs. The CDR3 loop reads CASSAGGTGDYEQYF. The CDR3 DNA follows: TGTGCCAGTAGTGCCGGAGGGACAGGTGATTACGAGCAGTACTTC. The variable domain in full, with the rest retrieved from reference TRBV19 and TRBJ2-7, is DGGITQSPKYLFRKEGQNVTLSCEQNLNHDAMYWYRQDPGQGLRLIYYSQIVNDFQKGDIAEGYSVSREKKESFPLTVTSAQKNPTAFYLCASSAGGTGDYEQYFGPGTRLTVT.